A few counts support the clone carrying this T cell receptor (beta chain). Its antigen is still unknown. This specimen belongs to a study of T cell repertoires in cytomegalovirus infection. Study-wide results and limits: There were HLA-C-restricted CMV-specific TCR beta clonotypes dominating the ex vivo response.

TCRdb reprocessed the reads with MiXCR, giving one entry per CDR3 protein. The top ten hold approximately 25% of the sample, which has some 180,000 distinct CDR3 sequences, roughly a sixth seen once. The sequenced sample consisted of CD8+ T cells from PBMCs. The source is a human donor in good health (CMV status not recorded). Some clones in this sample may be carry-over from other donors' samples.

The CDR3 region is CASSSVVLTWETQYF. The DNA for the CDR3 is TGTGCCAGCAGCTCGGTGGTACTTACGTGGGAGACCCAGTACTTC. The chain is built from TRBV7-9 and TRBJ2-5; D uncertain. V was shortened by 4 bases and J by 5 bases, with 17 bases between the two germline ends. The CDR3 spans 15 residues. From germline, CDR1 is SEHNR and CDR2 FQNEAQ (reference sequence).